Given below is one T cell receptor (beta chain) in context. The antigen remains unidentified. Clones were read by immunoSEQ multiplex PCR, and TCRdb kept only the in-frame ones, dropping some. The sample records about 88,000 clones, 72% being singletons. This record belongs to a study of radiotherapy plus CTLA-4 blockade in lung cancer. Study-level points and caveats: Some TCR clones had been derived from tumors. These clones expanded in peripheral blood after radiotherapy plus ipilimumab.

CDR3 length equals 17 residues. Trimming removed 0 bases at V and 0 bases at J, with 12 bases between. Per germline, CDR1 ENHRY and CDR2 SYGVKD. Chemo-refractory metastatic non-small-cell lung cancer patients received focal radiation with ipilimumab CTLA-4 blockade. The rearrangement links TRBV10-3 to TRBJ1-5; the D is unclear. The source was peripheral blood, collected from a patient treated with radiotherapy plus ipilimumab. This TCR derives from a human donor with non-small cell lung cancer that progressed on radiotherapy plus ipilimumab. Here the CDR3 reads CAISESFRAYSNQPQHF. The CDR3 DNA is TGTGCCATCAGTGAGTCGTTTAGGGCGTATAGCAATCAGCCCCAGCATTTT.